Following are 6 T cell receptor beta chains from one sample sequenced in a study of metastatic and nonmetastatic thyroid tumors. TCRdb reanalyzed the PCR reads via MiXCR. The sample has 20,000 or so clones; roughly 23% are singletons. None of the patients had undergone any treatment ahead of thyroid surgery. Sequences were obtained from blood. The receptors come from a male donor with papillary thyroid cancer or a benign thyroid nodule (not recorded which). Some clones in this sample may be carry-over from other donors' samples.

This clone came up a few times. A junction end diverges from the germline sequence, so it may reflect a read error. The CDR3 DNA reads TGTGCCTGCAGTTCGGACAGGGGTAGAAACGGGGAGCTGTTTTTT. It is translated as CACSSDRGRNGELFF. The chain has TRBV6-5 and TRBJ2-2; 9 nucleotides line up with TRBD1. The CDR3 is 15 residues long. Per germline, CDR1 MNHEY and CDR2 SVGAGI.

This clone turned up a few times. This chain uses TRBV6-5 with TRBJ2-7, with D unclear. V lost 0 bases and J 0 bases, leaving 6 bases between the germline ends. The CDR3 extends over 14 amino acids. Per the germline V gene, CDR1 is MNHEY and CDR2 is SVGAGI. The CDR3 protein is CASSYSSHSYEQYF. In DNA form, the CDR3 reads TGTGCCAGCAGTTACTCGAGCCACTCCTACGAGCAGTACTTC.

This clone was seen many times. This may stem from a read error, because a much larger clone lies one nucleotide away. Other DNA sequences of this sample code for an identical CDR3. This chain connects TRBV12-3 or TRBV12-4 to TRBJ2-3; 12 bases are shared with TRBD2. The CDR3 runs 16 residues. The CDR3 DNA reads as TGTGCCAGCATCCTTAGGACTAGCGGGATCTCAGATACACAGTATTTT. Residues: CASILRTSGISDTQYF.

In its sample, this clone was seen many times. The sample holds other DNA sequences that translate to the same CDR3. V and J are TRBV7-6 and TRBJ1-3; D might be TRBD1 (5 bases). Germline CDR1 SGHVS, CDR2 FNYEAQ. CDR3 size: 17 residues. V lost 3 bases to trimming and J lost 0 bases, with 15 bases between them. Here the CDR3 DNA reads TGTGCCAGCAGCTTTGGTCCCGGGACGGACTCTGGAAACACCATATATTTT. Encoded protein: CASSFGPGTDSGNTIYF. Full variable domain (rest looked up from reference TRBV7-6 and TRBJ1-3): GAGVSQSPRYKVTKRGQDVALRCDPISGHVSLYWYRQALGQGPEFLTYFNYEAQQDKSGLPNDRFSAERPEGSISTLTIQRTEQRDSAMYRCASSFGPGTDSGNTIYFGEGSWLTVV.

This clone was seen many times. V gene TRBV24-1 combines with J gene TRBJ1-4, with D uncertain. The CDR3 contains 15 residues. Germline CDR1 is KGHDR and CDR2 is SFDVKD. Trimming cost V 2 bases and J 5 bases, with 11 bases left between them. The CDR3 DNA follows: TGTGCCACCAGTGATTCCGGGCCACAGAATGAAAAACTGTTTTTT. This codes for CATSDSGPQNEKLFF.

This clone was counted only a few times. The CDR3 here is CASSWDFFSGYNEQFF. Written as DNA, the CDR3 is TGTGCCAGCAGCTGGGACTTTTTCAGCGGTTACAATGAGCAGTTCTTC. This sequence joins TRBV27 and TRBJ2-1; perhaps TRBD2 as D (6 bases). With 6 bases removed from V and 4 bases from J, the gap between germline ends came to 19 bases. The CDR3 contains 16 residues. The germline gives CDR1 MNHEY, CDR2 SMNVEV (reference sequence).